A selection of T cell receptor beta chains follows, all from one sample in a study of blood T cell repertoires in COVID-19. Clones were sequenced by immunoSEQ multiplex PCR, and TCRdb holds only the in-frame ones, with some missing. The sample lists about 160,000 clones; 92% were seen once. Material: peripheral blood. These receptors were taken from a young man with COVID-19, enrolled during active disease. The CDR3 runs from the conserved cysteine through the conserved F or W. D genes are given only for firm matches. Clone size appears in some rows only: once, few, many, or a class for an expanded clone.

d_gene: -
len: 14
v_gene: TRBV19
j_gene: TRBJ1-5
abundance: few
CDR3aa: CASSNYLSNQPQHF
CDR3nt: TGTGCCAGTAGTAACTACCTTAGCAATCAGCCCCAGCATTTT

d_gene: -
len: 14
v_gene: TRBV27
j_gene: TRBJ2-1
abundance: -
CDR3aa: CASSLTPTYNEQFF
CDR3nt: TGTGCCAGCAGTTTAACCCCTACCTACAATGAGCAGTTCTTC

d_gene: -
len: 12
v_gene: TRBV7-9
j_gene: TRBJ1-1
abundance: -
CDR3aa: CASSLEAAKAFF
CDR3nt: TGTGCCAGCAGCTTAGAGGCGGCGAAAGCTTTCTTT

d_gene: -
len: 14
v_gene: TRBV27
j_gene: TRBJ2-3
abundance: -
CDR3aa: CASSSRGSSDTQYF
CDR3nt: TGTGCCAGCAGTTCCCGTGGTAGCTCAGATACGCAGTATTTT

d_gene: -
len: 15
v_gene: TRBV28
j_gene: TRBJ2-6
abundance: once
CDR3aa: CASSSRTSGANVLTF
CDR3nt: TGTGCCAGCAGTTCTAGGACATCTGGGGCCAACGTCCTGACTTTC

d_gene: -
len: 17
v_gene: TRBV9
j_gene: TRBJ1-3
abundance: -
CDR3aa: CASSRPGGGFSGNTIYF
CDR3nt: TGTGCCAGCAGCCGGCCTGGGGGAGGTTTCTCTGGAAACACCATATATTTT

d_gene: -
len: 12
v_gene: TRBV10-3
j_gene: TRBJ1-1
abundance: -
CDR3aa: CAVQGGNTEAFF
CDR3nt: TGTGCCGTACAAGGGGGTAACACTGAAGCTTTCTTT

d_gene: TRBD1
len: 16
v_gene: TRBV27
j_gene: TRBJ1-2
abundance: -
CDR3aa: CASGRQGALANYGYTF
CDR3nt: TGTGCCAGCGGGCGACAGGGGGCCCTAGCTAACTATGGCTACACCTTC

d_gene: -
len: 18
v_gene: TRBV7-2
j_gene: TRBJ2-2
abundance: once
CDR3aa: CASSFAAQGLLGTGELFF
CDR3nt: TGTGCCAGCAGCTTTGCGGCACAGGGCCTCTTGGGCACCGGGGAGCTGTTTTTT

d_gene: TRBD1
len: 15
v_gene: TRBV5-8
j_gene: TRBJ1-1
abundance: -
CDR3aa: CASSFTGTVVTEAFF
CDR3nt: TGTGCCAGCAGCTTTACCGGGACAGTAGTTACTGAAGCTTTCTTT

d_gene: TRBD1
len: 16
v_gene: TRBV5-6
j_gene: TRBJ2-1
abundance: -
CDR3aa: CASSDPGQGRYNEQFF
CDR3nt: TGTGCCAGCAGCGATCCGGGACAGGGCCGATACAATGAGCAGTTCTTC

d_gene: -
len: 14
v_gene: TRBV5-4
j_gene: TRBJ2-3
abundance: -
CDR3aa: CASTEQGSTDTQYF
CDR3nt: TGTGCCAGCACCGAACAGGGATCCACAGATACGCAGTATTTT

d_gene: -
len: 14
v_gene: TRBV2
j_gene: TRBJ1-2
abundance: -
CDR3aa: CASSEARGLYGYTF
CDR3nt: TGTGCCAGCAGTGAAGCGCGGGGCCTCTATGGCTACACCTTC

d_gene: TRBD1
len: 16
v_gene: TRBV5-4
j_gene: TRBJ1-2
abundance: -
CDR3aa: CASSHDRGTVAWGYTF
CDR3nt: TGTGCCAGCAGCCACGACCGCGGGACAGTCGCCTGGGGCTACACCTTC

d_gene: -
len: 16
v_gene: TRBV28
j_gene: TRBJ1-5
abundance: -
CDR3aa: CASTYDLTGRNQPQHF
CDR3nt: TGTGCCAGCACCTATGACTTGACAGGTAGAAATCAGCCCCAGCATTTT

d_gene: TRBD1
len: 12
v_gene: TRBV2
j_gene: TRBJ2-7
abundance: few
CDR3aa: CASKGDSYEQYF
CDR3nt: TGTGCCAGCAAAGGGGACAGCTACGAGCAGTACTTC

d_gene: TRBD1
len: 17
v_gene: TRBV27
j_gene: TRBJ1-6
abundance: -
CDR3aa: CASSLPRGRSYNSPLHF
CDR3nt: TGTGCCAGCAGTTTACCCAGGGGGCGATCCTATAATTCACCCCTCCACTTT

d_gene: TRBD1
len: 17
v_gene: TRBV9
j_gene: TRBJ1-6
abundance: once
CDR3aa: CASSGTGQGFFNSPLHF
CDR3nt: TGTGCCAGCAGCGGGACGGGACAGGGTTTTTTTAATTCACCCCTCCACTTT

d_gene: TRBD1
len: 18
v_gene: TRBV25-1
j_gene: TRBJ1-2
abundance: once
CDR3aa: CASSDLGDRGDFLYGYTF
CDR3nt: TGTGCCAGCAGTGATTTAGGGGACAGGGGCGACTTTTTGTATGGCTACACCTTC

d_gene: -
len: 13
v_gene: TRBV12-5
j_gene: TRBJ1-1
abundance: once
CDR3aa: CASGLGTSTEAFF
CDR3nt: TGTGCTAGTGGTTTGGGGACATCTACTGAAGCTTTCTTT

d_gene: TRBD1
len: 14
v_gene: TRBV27
j_gene: TRBJ1-1
abundance: -
CDR3aa: CASSLKGAITEAFF
CDR3nt: TGTGCCAGCAGTTTAAAGGGGGCGATCACTGAAGCTTTCTTT

d_gene: TRBD2
len: 16
v_gene: TRBV5-4
j_gene: TRBJ2-1
abundance: -
CDR3aa: CASSLAPAGGQREQFF
CDR3nt: TGTGCCAGCAGCTTGGCCCCAGCGGGAGGTCAGCGTGAGCAGTTCTTC

d_gene: -
len: 13
v_gene: TRBV20-1
j_gene: TRBJ1-5
abundance: -
CDR3aa: CSASHGAGQPQHF
CDR3nt: TGCAGTGCTAGTCATGGGGCCGGACAGCCCCAGCATTTT

d_gene: TRBD1
len: 14
v_gene: TRBV18
j_gene: TRBJ2-7
abundance: -
CDR3aa: CASSPPGQSYEQYF
CDR3nt: TGTGCCAGCTCACCACCGGGACAGTCCTACGAGCAGTACTTC

d_gene: TRBD1
len: 13
v_gene: TRBV5-4
j_gene: TRBJ1-1
abundance: -
CDR3aa: CASSLPTGDEAFF
CDR3nt: TGTGCCAGCAGCTTGCCGACAGGGGATGAAGCTTTCTTT

d_gene: -
len: 15
v_gene: TRBV6-5
j_gene: TRBJ2-5
abundance: -
CDR3aa: CASSYGRLYQETQYF
CDR3nt: TGTGCCAGCAGTTATGGGAGGCTGTACCAAGAGACCCAGTACTTC

d_gene: -
len: 15
v_gene: TRBV7-9
j_gene: TRBJ2-2
abundance: -
CDR3aa: CASSLGTANTGELFF
CDR3nt: TGTGCCAGCAGCTTAGGCACGGCGAACACCGGGGAGCTGTTTTTT

d_gene: -
len: 14
v_gene: TRBV5-6
j_gene: TRBJ1-2
abundance: -
CDR3aa: CASSLLGEDYGYTF
CDR3nt: TGTGCCAGCAGCTTGTTGGGGGAGGACTATGGCTACACCTTC

d_gene: -
len: 14
v_gene: TRBV18
j_gene: TRBJ1-2
abundance: -
CDR3aa: CASSPDMANYGYTF
CDR3nt: TGTGCCAGCTCACCGGACATGGCTAACTATGGCTACACCTTC

d_gene: TRBD2
len: 14
v_gene: TRBV29-1
j_gene: TRBJ2-3
abundance: -
CDR3aa: CSVSLAGGIDTQYF
CDR3nt: TGCAGCGTTTCACTAGCGGGAGGAATAGATACGCAGTATTTT

d_gene: TRBD2
len: 15
v_gene: TRBV28
j_gene: TRBJ2-3
abundance: -
CDR3aa: CASKTSGMATDTQYF
CDR3nt: TGTGCCAGCAAGACTAGCGGGATGGCGACAGATACGCAGTATTTT

d_gene: -
len: 14
v_gene: TRBV19
j_gene: TRBJ1-3
abundance: -
CDR3aa: CASSIGQSGNTIYF
CDR3nt: TGTGCCAGTAGTATTGGACAAAGTGGAAACACCATATATTTT

d_gene: -
len: 14
v_gene: TRBV4-3
j_gene: TRBJ1-3
abundance: -
CDR3aa: CASSQDLSGNTIYF
CDR3nt: TGCGCCAGCAGCCAAGACCTCTCTGGAAACACCATATATTTT